This T cell receptor beta chain comes out of a study of CD8 T cells in ankylosing spondylitis. CDR3 size: 14 residues. Germline V gene data show CDR1 as SGDLS and CDR2 as YYNGEE. V dropped 2 bases and J dropped 1 base, with 10 bases sitting between them. Quantitative molecular-barcoded 5'-RACE generated the TCR beta libraries. MiXCR, applied by TCRdb to the 5' RACE reads, yields one record per CDR3 protein. The sample has approximately 45,000 distinct CDR3 sequences; 3% to 4.5% are singletons. This clonotype was seen ten or more times. The chain joins TRBV9 to TRBJ2-7, with a possible D match to TRBD2 (5 bases). The sequence was collected from a female donor with ankylosing spondylitis or in good health (not recorded which). Sequencing input: blood, either unsorted or a sorted T cell fraction (not recorded which). CDR3 sequence (DNA): TGTGCCAGCAGCGTCCGGGATGGGTCCTACGAGCAGTACTTC. Translated, it gives CASSVRDGSYEQYF.